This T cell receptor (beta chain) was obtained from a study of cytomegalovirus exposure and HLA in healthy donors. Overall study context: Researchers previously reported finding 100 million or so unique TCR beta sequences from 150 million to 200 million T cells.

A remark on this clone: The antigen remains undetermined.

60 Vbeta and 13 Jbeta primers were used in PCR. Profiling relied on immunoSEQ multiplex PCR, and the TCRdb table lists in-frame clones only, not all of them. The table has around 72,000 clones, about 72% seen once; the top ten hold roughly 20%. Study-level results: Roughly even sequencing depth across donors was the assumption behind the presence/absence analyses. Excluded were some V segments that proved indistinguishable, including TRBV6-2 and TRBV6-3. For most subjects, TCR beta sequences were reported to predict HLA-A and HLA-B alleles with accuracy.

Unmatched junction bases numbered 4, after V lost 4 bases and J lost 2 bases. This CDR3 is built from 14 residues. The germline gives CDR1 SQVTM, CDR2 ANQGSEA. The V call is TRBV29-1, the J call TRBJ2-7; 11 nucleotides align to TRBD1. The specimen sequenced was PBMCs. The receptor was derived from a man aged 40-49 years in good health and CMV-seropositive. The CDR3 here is CSVGGGQGAYEQYF. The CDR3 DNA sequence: TGCAGCGTTGGGGGGGGACAGGGGGCCTACGAGCAGTACTTC.